This T cell receptor beta chain was found in a study of blood T cells in healthy people across ages. As for this clonotype: Antigen unknown.

Study outcomes and limitations: Unsorted PBMCs ruled out conclusive naive versus antigen-experienced comparison.

V lost 5 bases, J lost 8 bases, and 18 bases lay in between. The germline CDR1 and CDR2 sequences are SEHNR and FQNEAQ (reference sequence). The CDR3 is 14 residues long. The second PCR ran about 6 to 12 cycles with a sample-barcoded 5' primer and J-beta primers. TCRdb redid the calling of the 5' RACE reads with MiXCR, one entry per CDR3 protein. The sample shows more than 650,000 distinct CDR3 sequences, 20% to 25% of them seen only once. The people who gave samples were healthy Caucasians from Russia, aged about 6 to 100. Donors gave roughly 10 milliliters of peripheral blood apiece. With each sample, at least 6 micrograms of total RNA were extracted.

The sequencing sample was made of blood. The clonotype originates from a man between 70 and 80 years old in good health. The chain carries TRBV7-9 and TRBJ1-2, with D tentatively TRBD1 (5 bases). This CDR3 reads CASSTNRFRLGYTF. The DNA for the CDR3 is TGTGCCAGCAGCACAAACAGGTTTAGGTTAGGCTACACCTTC.